The rows below give T cell receptor beta chains drawn from one sample of a study of identical twins. TCRdb independently ran MiXCR on the 5' RACE reads; one entry per CDR3 protein. The table shows around 95,000 distinct CDR3 sequences, with just under 6% occurring only once. Specimen: memory T cells sorted from blood. The receptors derive from a woman aged 50 to 60 in good health. The CDR3 runs from the conserved cysteine through the conserved F or W. A D gene is named only where the DNA matches it firmly. Clone size is given for some rows only: seen once, a few or many times, or a class if the clone is expanded.

J gene: TRBJ2-1
V gene: TRBV4-1
clone size: many
D gene: -
CDR3 protein: CASTALWSSYNEQFF
CDR3 DNA: TGCGCCAGCACAGCCCTGTGGAGCTCCTACAATGAGCAGTTCTTC

J gene: TRBJ2-3
V gene: TRBV20-1
clone size: many
D gene: TRBD2
CDR3 protein: CSASPGLAGFLSDTQYF
CDR3 DNA: TGCAGTGCTAGTCCGGGACTAGCGGGATTTCTTTCGGATACGCAGTATTTT

J gene: TRBJ2-1
V gene: TRBV28
clone size: many
D gene: -
CDR3 protein: CASSLRAEPYNEQFF
CDR3 DNA: TGTGCCAGCAGTTTACGAGCGGAACCCTACAATGAGCAGTTCTTC

J gene: TRBJ2-1
V gene: TRBV5-1
clone size: many
D gene: TRBD2
CDR3 protein: CASSLAQREGDEQFF
CDR3 DNA: TGCGCCAGCAGCTTGGCCCAGCGGGAGGGGGATGAGCAGTTCTTC

J gene: TRBJ2-7
V gene: TRBV5-1
clone size: many
D gene: -
CDR3 protein: CASSLAGGWSYEQYF
CDR3 DNA: TGCGCCAGCAGCTTGGCTGGCGGGTGGAGCTACGAGCAGTACTTC

J gene: TRBJ2-3
V gene: TRBV14
clone size: many
D gene: -
CDR3 protein: CASSRRHRADTQYF
CDR3 DNA: TGTGCCAGCAGCCGCCGACATAGGGCGGATACGCAGTATTTT

J gene: TRBJ1-1
V gene: TRBV6-4
clone size: many
D gene: -
CDR3 protein: CASSDRQPFTLNTEAFF
CDR3 DNA: TGTGCCAGCAGTGACCGACAGCCCTTTACGTTGAACACTGAAGCTTTCTTT

J gene: TRBJ1-2
V gene: TRBV5-1
clone size: many
D gene: -
CDR3 protein: CASSPPPGYTF
CDR3 DNA: TGCGCCAGCAGCCCACCGCCTGGCTACACCTTC

J gene: TRBJ1-5
V gene: TRBV6-2/TRBV6-3
clone size: many
D gene: -
CDR3 protein: CASGIKPDSYQPQHF
CDR3 DNA: TGTGCCAGCGGGATCAAACCGGACAGCTATCAGCCCCAGCATTTT

J gene: TRBJ1-5
V gene: TRBV10-3
clone size: many
D gene: TRBD1
CDR3 protein: CAISESWTGGTGKVAQHF
CDR3 DNA: TGTGCCATCAGTGAGTCGTGGACCGGAGGGACAGGGAAGGTGGCCCAGCATTTT

J gene: TRBJ2-1
V gene: TRBV24-1
clone size: many
D gene: TRBD1
CDR3 protein: CATSARGDRAGSEQFF
CDR3 DNA: TGTGCCACCAGTGCCCGTGGGGACAGGGCGGGAAGTGAGCAGTTCTTC

J gene: TRBJ2-1
V gene: TRBV7-9
clone size: -
D gene: TRBD2
CDR3 protein: CASSSRPSGTYNEQFF
CDR3 DNA: TGTGCCAGCAGCTCTAGGCCTAGCGGGACCTACAATGAGCAGTTCTTC

J gene: TRBJ1-1
V gene: TRBV6-2/TRBV6-3
clone size: -
D gene: -
CDR3 protein: CASSSGGPEAFF
CDR3 DNA: TGTGCCAGCAGTTCGGGCGGCCCTGAAGCTTTCTTT